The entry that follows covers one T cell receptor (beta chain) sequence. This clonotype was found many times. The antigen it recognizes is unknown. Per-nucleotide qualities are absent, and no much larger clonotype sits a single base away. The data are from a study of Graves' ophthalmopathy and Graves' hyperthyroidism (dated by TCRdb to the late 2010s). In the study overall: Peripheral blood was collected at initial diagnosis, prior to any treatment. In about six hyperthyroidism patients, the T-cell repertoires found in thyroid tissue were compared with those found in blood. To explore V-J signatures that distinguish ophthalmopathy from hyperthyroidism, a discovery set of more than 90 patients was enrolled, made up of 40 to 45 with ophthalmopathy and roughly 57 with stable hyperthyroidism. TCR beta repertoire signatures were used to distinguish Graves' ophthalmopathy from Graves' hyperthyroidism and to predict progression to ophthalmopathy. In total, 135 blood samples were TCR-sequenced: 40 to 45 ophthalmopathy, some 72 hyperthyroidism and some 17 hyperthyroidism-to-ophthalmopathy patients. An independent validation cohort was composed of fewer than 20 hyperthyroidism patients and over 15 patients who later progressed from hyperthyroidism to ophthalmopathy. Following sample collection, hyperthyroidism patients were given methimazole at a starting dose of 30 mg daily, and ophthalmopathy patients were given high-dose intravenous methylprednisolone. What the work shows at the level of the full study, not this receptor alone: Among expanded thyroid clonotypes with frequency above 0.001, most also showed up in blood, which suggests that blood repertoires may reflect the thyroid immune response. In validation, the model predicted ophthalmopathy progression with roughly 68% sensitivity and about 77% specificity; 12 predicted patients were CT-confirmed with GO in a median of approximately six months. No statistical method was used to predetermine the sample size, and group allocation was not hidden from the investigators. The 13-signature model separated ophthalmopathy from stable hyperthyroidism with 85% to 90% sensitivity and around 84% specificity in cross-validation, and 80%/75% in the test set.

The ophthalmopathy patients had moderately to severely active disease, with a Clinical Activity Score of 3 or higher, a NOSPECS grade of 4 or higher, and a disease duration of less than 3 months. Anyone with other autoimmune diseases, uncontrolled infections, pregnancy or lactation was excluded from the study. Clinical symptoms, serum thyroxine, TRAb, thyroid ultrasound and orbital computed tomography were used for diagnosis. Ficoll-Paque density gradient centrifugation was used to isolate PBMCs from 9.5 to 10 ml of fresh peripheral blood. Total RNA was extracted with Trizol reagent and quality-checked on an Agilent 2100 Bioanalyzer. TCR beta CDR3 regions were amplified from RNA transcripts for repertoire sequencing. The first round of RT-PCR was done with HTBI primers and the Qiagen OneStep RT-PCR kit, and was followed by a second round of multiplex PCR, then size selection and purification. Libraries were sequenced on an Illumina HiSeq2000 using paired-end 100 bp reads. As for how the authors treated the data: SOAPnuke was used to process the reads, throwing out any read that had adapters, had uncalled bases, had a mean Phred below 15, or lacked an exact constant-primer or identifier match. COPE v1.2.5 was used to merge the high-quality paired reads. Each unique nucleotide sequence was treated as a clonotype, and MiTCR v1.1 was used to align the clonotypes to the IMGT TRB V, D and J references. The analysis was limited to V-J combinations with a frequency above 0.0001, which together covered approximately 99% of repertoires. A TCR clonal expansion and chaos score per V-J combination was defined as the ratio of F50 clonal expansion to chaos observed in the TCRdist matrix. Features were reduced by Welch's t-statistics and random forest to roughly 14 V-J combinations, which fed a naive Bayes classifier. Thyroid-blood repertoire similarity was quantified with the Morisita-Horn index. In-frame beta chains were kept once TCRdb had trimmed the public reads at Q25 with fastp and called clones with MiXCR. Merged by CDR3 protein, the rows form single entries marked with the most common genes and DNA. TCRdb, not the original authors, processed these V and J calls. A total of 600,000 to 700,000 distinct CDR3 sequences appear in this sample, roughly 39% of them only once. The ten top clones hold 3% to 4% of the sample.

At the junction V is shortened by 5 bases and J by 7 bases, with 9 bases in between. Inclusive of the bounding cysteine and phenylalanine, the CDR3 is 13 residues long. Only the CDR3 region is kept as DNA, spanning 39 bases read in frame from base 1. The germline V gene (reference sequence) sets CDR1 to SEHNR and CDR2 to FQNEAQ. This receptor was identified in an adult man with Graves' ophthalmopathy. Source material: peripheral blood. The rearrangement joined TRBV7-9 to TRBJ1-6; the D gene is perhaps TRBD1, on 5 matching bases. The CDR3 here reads CASSPEGNSPLHF. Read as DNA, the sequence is TGTGCCAGCAGCCCGGAGGGGAATTCACCCCTCCACTTT.